The table lists the clone carrying this T cell receptor (beta chain) with many counts. Its antigen is currently unknown. The data were obtained in a study of T-cell reconstitution after alpha-beta-depleted transplantation in children. General study results and limits: Expanded graft clones, several hundred of them, were reportedly the source of alpha-beta T cells about two months after transplant. It was newly produced T cells that mostly accounted for T-cell counts and diversity one year after transplant. The high TCRbeta diversity at day 60 in some patients came from surviving recipient T cells and thymic progenitors.

The TCRbeta library incorporated unique molecular identifiers. Each CDR3 protein gets one entry after TCRdb re-called the PCR reads with MiXCR. The sample holds 100,000 or so distinct CDR3 sequences, approximately 6% seen once. Germline CDR1 and CDR2: SGHRS and YFSETQ. V lost 0 bases to trimming and J lost 1 base; unmatched junction nucleotides: 2. The CDR3 totals 16 residues. The clonotype was recovered from a female patient aged 2-15 years who had a stem cell transplant for Fanconi anemia, so the T cells may come from the graft donor. The chain links TRBV5-1 to TRBJ2-2, with 8 bases matching TRBD2. This sample comprised PBMCs, mostly from graft donor cells, obtained 60 days after TCRalphabeta/CD19-depleted stem cell transplant. The CDR3 DNA sequence: TGCGCCAGCAGCTTGGACCTAGCGGGGAACACCGGGGAGCTGTTTTTT. It specifies CASSLDLAGNTGELFF.